This TCR beta chain was documented in a study of T cells expressing NK-cell markers. At the level of the study: Eight donors were sequenced, seven testing HCMV-seropositive and one testing seronegative.

The CDR3 loop spans 12 amino acids. No DNA is given; TCRdb re-called the 5' RACE reads and lists each CDR3 protein once. The sample has 300,000 to 500,000 distinct CDR3 sequences; the top ten hold about 10%. V and J are TRBV12-3 or TRBV12-4 and TRBJ1-1; TCRdb's D call of TRBD1 is untestable without DNA. The sample was blood T cells: a sorted CD56 or NKG2C T cell subset, CD4+ or CD8+ T cells, or bulk PBMC T cells (not recorded which). The sequence was obtained from a woman between 50 and 59 years old in good health. This CDR3 reads CASTPGSQGAFF.